The 32 T cell receptor beta chains listed next were all sequenced from one sample in a study of blood T cell repertoires in COVID-19. The assay was immunoSEQ multiplex PCR, and TCRdb's table has in-frame clones only and misses some. The data hold about 160,000 clones, with roughly 93% observed a single time. Sequencing input: peripheral blood. The receptor source for this set is a woman aged 45-59 years with acute or convalescent COVID-19.

V is TRBV3-1 (or the pseudogene TRBV3-2) and J is TRBJ2-1; 10 bases are a match to TRBD2. The CDR3 length is 14 residues. Germline V gene data show CDR1 as LGHDT and CDR2 as YNNKEL (reference sequence). After removal of 1 base from V and 9 bases from J, the junction contained 3 bases not matched to a gene. The CDR3 is CASSQGGTSAEQFF. The CDR3 DNA follows: TGTGCCAGCAGCCAAGGTGGGACTAGCGCTGAGCAGTTCTTC.

The chain links TRBV13 to TRBJ1-1, with D uncertain. CDR3 length: 13 residues. V was shortened by 5 bases and J by 2 bases, with 9 bases between the two germline ends. CDR1 and CDR2 from the germline V gene are PRHDT and FYEKMQ (reference sequence). CDR3 DNA: TGTGCCAGCAGCCGAACTCTCAACACTGAAGCTTTCTTT. Its protein product is CASSRTLNTEAFF.

The genes are TRBV18 and TRBJ2-7; TRBD1 agrees at 10 bases. The germline V gene has CDR1 KGHSH and CDR2 LQKENI. Unmatched junction bases numbered 5, after V lost 3 bases and J lost 6 bases. This CDR3 has 14 amino acids. The CDR3 spells CASSPSGTGAEQYF. Here the CDR3 DNA reads TGTGCCAGCTCACCGTCCGGGACAGGGGCCGAGCAGTACTTC. Full variable domain (missing parts from reference TRBV18 and TRBJ2-7): NAGVMQNPRHLVRRRGQEARLRCSPMKGHSHVYWYRQLPEEGLKFMVYLQKENIIDESGMPKERFSAEFPKEGPSILRIQQVVRGDSAAYFCASSPSGTGAEQYFGPGTRLTVT.

The J gene is TRBJ1-3, the V gene TRBV5-1; no firm D call. V lost 5 bases to trimming and J lost 0 bases, with 12 bases between them. Germline CDR1 and CDR2: SGHRS and YFSETQ. The CDR3 spans 15 residues. DNA of the CDR3: TGCGCCAGCAGTCCTACTCCTCTCTCTGGAAACACCATATATTTT. Protein sequence: CASSPTPLSGNTIYF.

The sample holds one count of this clone. The chain carries TRBV30 and TRBJ2-7; 7 positions match TRBD1. From germline, CDR1 is GTSNPN and CDR2 SVGIG (reference sequence). With 7 bases clipped from V and 7 bases from J, the junction kept 13 bases outside the gene matches. This CDR3 is 13 amino acids long. CDR3 DNA sequence: TGTGCCTACATCAGACAGGGCCCGGGGGAGCAGTACTTC. Protein sequence: CAYIRQGPGEQYF.

The chain recombines TRBV4-1 with TRBJ2-7, with 11 positions matching TRBD2. CDR1 is MGHRA, CDR2 YSYEKL, per germline. CDR3 size: 14 residues. V was pared by 1 base and J by 6 bases, with 2 bases of the junction left unmatched. CDR3 sequence (DNA): TGCGCCAGCAGCCAAGCCCTAGCGGGGGGCGAGCAGTACTTC. Translating it yields CASSQALAGGEQYF.

The chain employs TRBV19 and TRBJ2-7; 7 nucleotides align to TRBD1. V was clipped by 5 bases and J by 0 bases; unmatched bases: 7. This CDR3 comprises 15 residues. Germline V CDR1 and CDR2: LNHDA, SQIVND (reference sequence). The CDR3 is CASSGSGTDSYEQYF. The CDR3 nucleotides are TGTGCCAGTAGTGGTTCCGGGACAGACTCCTACGAGCAGTACTTC. The full variable domain, in which reference TRBV19 and TRBJ2-7 provide the parts outside the CDR3, is DGGITQSPKYLFRKEGQNVTLSCEQNLNHDAMYWYRQDPGQGLRLIYYSQIVNDFQKGDIAEGYSVSREKKESFPLTVTSAQKNPTAFYLCASSGSGTDSYEQYFGPGTRLTVT.

The chain is built from TRBV4-1 and TRBJ1-5; 8 bases map to TRBD1. Germline V lookup: CDR1 MGHRA, CDR2 YSYEKL. V dropped 4 bases and J dropped 6; count of bases not matched to a gene: 5. The CDR3 sequence is 14 residues long. The CDR3 here is CASSPGQGVQPQHF. CDR3 coding DNA: TGCGCCAGCAGCCCAGGACAGGGTGTTCAGCCCCAGCATTTT.

The genes are TRBV19 and TRBJ1-2; maybe TRBD1 (5 bases). Trimming stripped 10 bases from V and 6 bases from J, with 12 bases between. CDR3 length: 11 amino acids. Germline CDR1 and CDR2: LNHDA and SQIVND (reference sequence). The CDR3 bases are TGTGCCACCCATAGGGGCGATGGCTACACCTTC. It is translated as CATHRGDGYTF. Looking up the rest from reference TRBV19 and TRBJ1-2 gives the full variable domain: DGGITQSPKYLFRKEGQNVTLSCEQNLNHDAMYWYRQDPGQGLRLIYYSQIVNDFQKGDIAEGYSVSREKKESFPLTVTSAQKNPTAFYLCATHRGDGYTFGSGTRLTVV.

The J gene is TRBJ1-6, the V gene TRBV19; a possible D gene is TRBD1 (6 bases). The V and J ends lost 5 bases and 5 bases respectively, with 10 bases between them. CDR3 length: 14 residues. Looked up from germline, CDR1 is LNHDA and CDR2 is SQIVND (reference sequence). The CDR3 sequence: CASSSDRDNSPLHF. The CDR3 nucleotides read TGTGCCAGTAGTTCGGACAGAGATAATTCACCCCTCCACTTT.

The rearrangement links TRBV6-2 or TRBV6-3 to TRBJ2-3; the match to TRBD2 covers 10 bases. The V segment lost 0 bases and the J segment 2 bases; nucleotides outside the gene matches: 8. The CDR3 runs 18 residues. Germline V gene sequence: CDR1 MNHEY, CDR2 SVGEGT. Here the CDR3 DNA reads TGTGCCAGCAGTTACTCCGTAGGAGCGGGGGGGCTCACAGATACGCAGTATTTT. It yields the protein CASSYSVGAGGLTDTQYF.

V usage is TRBV5-5 and J usage is TRBJ2-3, with 9 bases aligning to TRBD2. CDR3 size: 16 residues. The V gene's germline CDR1 is SGHKS and CDR2 YYEKEE (reference sequence). V shed 4 bases, J shed 0 bases, and the junction held 6 bases outside the gene matches. The CDR3 loop is CASSRQRGVSTDTQYF. DNA for the CDR3: TGTGCCAGCAGCCGCCAGCGGGGGGTTAGCACAGATACGCAGTATTTT.

The V call is TRBV6-5, the J call TRBJ2-7; D is possibly TRBD1 (5 bases). Per the germline V gene, CDR1 is MNHEY and CDR2 is SVGAGI. There are 13 residues in the CDR3. With 6 bases removed from V and 5 bases from J, the gap between germline ends came to 14 bases. CDR3 sequence: CASSVVGVDEQYF. DNA for the CDR3: TGTGCCAGCAGCGTGGTAGGGGTCGACGAGCAGTACTTC.

The rearrangement links TRBV12-5 to TRBJ1-2, with a tentative D call TRBD1 (6 bases). The V end lost 0 bases, the J end lost 6 bases, and 17 bases lay between the germline ends. Per germline, CDR1 LGHNT and CDR2 FRNRAP. The CDR3 contains 16 residues. CDR3 sequence reads: CASGLVWQGEGDGYTF. CDR3 sequence (DNA): TGTGCTAGTGGTTTGGTTTGGCAGGGCGAGGGGGATGGCTACACCTTC.

The J gene is TRBJ1-6, the V gene TRBV28; D is possibly TRBD1 (5 bases). The V gene lost 5 bases and the J gene lost 1 base, with 15 bases spanning the gap. Germline CDR1 is MDHEN and CDR2 is SYDVKM. This CDR3 contains 17 residues. The CDR3 bases are TGTGCCAGCAGTCTGGGGCAGGGATATTCCTATAATTCACCCCTCCACTTT. As protein: CASSLGQGYSYNSPLHF. Full variable domain (missing parts from reference TRBV28 and TRBJ1-6): DVKVTQSSRYLVKRTGEKVFLECVQDMDHENMFWYRQDPGLGLRLIYFSYDVKMKEKGDIPEGYSVSREKKERFSLILESASTNQTSMYLCASSLGQGYSYNSPLHFGNGTRLTVT.

V is TRBV28 and J is TRBJ1-2, with 7 nucleotides matching TRBD1. Looked up from germline, CDR1 is MDHEN and CDR2 is SYDVKM. CDR3 size: 14 residues. Trimming removed 8 bases from V and 4 bases from J; junction bases left unmatched: 10. The CDR3 bases are TGTGCCAGCCTCAGGGGGGATAGAGGCTATGGCTACACCTTC. Protein sequence: CASLRGDRGYGYTF.

This chain connects TRBV6-6 to TRBJ1-1; the D gene is possibly TRBD1 (5 bases). The V gene's germline CDR1 is MNHNY and CDR2 SVGAGI (reference sequence). Trimming removed 1 base at V and 1 base at J, with 13 bases between. The CDR3 has 16 residues. CDR3 sequence: CASSYWGGEGNTEAFF. For the CDR3, the DNA is TGTGCCAGCAGTTACTGGGGAGGGGAGGGGAACACTGAAGCTTTCTTT.

This clone came up once. Other nucleotide sequences in the sample specify the same CDR3. This chain joins TRBV7-2 and TRBJ2-7; weak D call: TRBD1 (5 bases). CDR1 is SGHTA, CDR2 FQGNSA, per germline. V shed 5 bases and J shed 0 bases, with 20 bases lying between them. There are 17 residues in the CDR3. The CDR3 nucleotides read TGTGCCAGCAGCCAGGGTCCATCTGGGTGGTACTCCTACGAGCAGTACTTC. Protein product: CASSQGPSGWYSYEQYF.

CDR3 in amino acids: CASSLAGVLDEQFF. The CDR3, as DNA: TGTGCCAGCAGCTTAGCGGGAGTCTTGGATGAGCAGTTCTTC. V usage is TRBV9 and J usage is TRBJ2-1; the match to TRBD2 covers 9 bases. Germline V gene sequence: CDR1 SGDLS, CDR2 YYNGEE. The ends lost 4 bases at V and 8 bases at J; junction bases unmatched: 7. The CDR3 totals 14 residues.

This chain uses TRBV30 with TRBJ2-3; 7 bases fit TRBD1. The CDR3 is 13 residues long. V lost 3 bases, J lost 12 bases, and 12 bases stayed unmatched. Germline V lookup: CDR1 GTSNPN, CDR2 SVGIG (reference sequence). The CDR3 is CAWRRTGQAIQYF. The CDR3 nucleotides are TGTGCCTGGAGAAGGACCGGACAGGCCATTCAGTATTTT.

The chain employs TRBV2 and TRBJ1-5; D unclear. The germline gives CDR1 SNHLY, CDR2 FYNNEI. V gave up 5 bases and J gave up 4 bases, with 6 bases separating them. The CDR3 covers 12 residues. The CDR3 here is CASSSENQPQHF. For the CDR3, the DNA is TGTGCCAGCAGTTCCGAGAATCAGCCCCAGCATTTT. The whole variable domain, filled in from reference TRBV2 and TRBJ1-5, reads EPEVTQTPSHQVTQMGQEVILRCVPISNHLYFYWYRQILGQKVEFLVSFYNNEISEKSEIFDDQFSVERPDGSNFTLKIRSTKLEDSAMYFCASSSENQPQHFGDGTRLSIL.

The chain combines TRBV28 with TRBJ1-2, with D tentatively TRBD1 (6 bases). Germline loops: CDR1 MDHEN, CDR2 SYDVKM. Trimming cost V 0 bases and J 4 bases, with 12 bases left between them. This CDR3 has 15 residues. This chain's CDR3 is CASSLWGASIYGYTF. In DNA, the CDR3 is TGTGCCAGCAGTTTATGGGGGGCGAGTATCTATGGCTACACCTTC.

This rearrangement joins TRBV4-3 to TRBJ2-3, with unresolved D. Trimming removed 2 bases at V and 0 bases at J, with 9 bases between. The CDR3 contains 15 residues. The germline gives CDR1 LGHNA, CDR2 YSLEER. In DNA form, the CDR3 reads TGCGCCAGCAGCCAATGGCCGACTAGCACAGATACGCAGTATTTT. Amino acids: CASSQWPTSTDTQYF.

V is TRBV6-5 and J is TRBJ2-7, with TRBD2 matching over 9 bases. J lost 0 bases, V lost 0 bases, and 3 bases had no gene match. The CDR3 is 16 residues long. Per germline, CDR1 MNHEY and CDR2 SVGAGI. The CDR3 sequence is CASSYSSSGNSYEQYF. For the CDR3, the DNA is TGTGCCAGCAGTTACTCGTCTAGCGGGAACTCCTACGAGCAGTACTTC.

The V and J genes are TRBV10-3 and TRBJ1-1; TRBD1 might be the D (6 bases). This CDR3 region has 13 residues. V shed 2 bases and J shed 8 bases, with 12 bases lying between them. Germline lookup yields CDR1 ENHRY and CDR2 SYGVKD. CDR3 residues: CAISERAGEEAFF. The CDR3 DNA reads as TGTGCCATCAGTGAGAGGGCAGGGGAAGAAGCTTTCTTT.

The V gene is TRBV19, the J gene TRBJ1-1; 12 bases match TRBD1. From germline, CDR1 is LNHDA and CDR2 SQIVND (reference sequence). The CDR3 consists of 14 residues. Trimming cost V 4 bases and J 8 bases; bases outside gene matches: 5. The chain's CDR3 is CASSTTGQGAEAFF. DNA for the CDR3: TGTGCCAGTAGTACCACGGGACAGGGGGCGGAAGCTTTCTTT.

J is TRBJ2-3 and V is TRBV7-3; 8 bases map to TRBD2. Losses at the gene ends were 6 bases for V and 4 bases for J; bases not matched to a gene: 9. Germline assignment: CDR1 SGHTA and CDR2 FQGTGA. CDR3 length: 15 residues. The CDR3 DNA reads as TGTGCCAGCAGGCGAGCGGGAGATCCCCCAGATACGCAGTATTTT. This sequence encodes CASRRAGDPPDTQYF.

V and J are TRBV19 and TRBJ2-3, with 7 bases aligning to TRBD1. V shed 5 bases and J 5 bases; nucleotides not matched to a gene: 13. This CDR3 has 16 amino acids. Germline-derived CDR1 and CDR2 are LNHDA and SQIVND (reference sequence). CDR3 DNA: TGTGCCAGTAGTGCCCAGACAGGGATTTTCGTAGATACGCAGTATTTT. Translated: CASSAQTGIFVDTQYF.

J is TRBJ1-6 and V is TRBV7-2; TRBD1 matches at 7 bases. The CDR3 is 14 residues long. The V and J ends lost 5 bases and 7 bases, in that order; junction bases with no gene match: 5. Germline V gene data show CDR1 as SGHTA and CDR2 as FQGNSA. This CDR3 is CASSLGTDNSPLHF. CDR3 sequence (DNA): TGTGCCAGCAGCCTGGGGACAGACAATTCACCCCTCCACTTT.

V is TRBV7-6 and J is TRBJ2-1; no firm D call. Deletions cut 2 bases from V and 0 bases from J, with 5 bases between. Germline assignment: CDR1 SGHVS and CDR2 FNYEAQ. The CDR3 is 14 amino acids. This chain's CDR3 is CASSLSGSYNEQFF. The CDR3 DNA sequence: TGTGCCAGCAGCTTATCCGGCTCCTACAATGAGCAGTTCTTC.

The rearrangement uses TRBV5-1 and TRBJ1-2; 8 bases line up with TRBD1. There are 15 residues in the CDR3. Per germline, CDR1 SGHRS and CDR2 YFSETQ. V gave up 4 bases and J gave up 5 bases; unmatched junction bases: 10. The CDR3 DNA sequence: TGCGCCAGCAGCCTGGGGACAGGTTTTATGTATGGCTACACCTTC. Translation gives CASSLGTGFMYGYTF. The full variable domain, with the rest looked up from reference TRBV5-1 and TRBJ1-2, is KAGVTQTPRYLIKTRGQQVTLSCSPISGHRSVSWYQQTPGQGLQFLFEYFSETQRNKGNFPGRFSGRQFSNSRSEMNVSTLELGDSALYLCASSLGTGFMYGYTFGSGTRLTVV.

There are a few counts of this clone. The chain is built from TRBV30 and TRBJ1-2; no clear D gene. The V gene's germline CDR1 is GTSNPN and CDR2 SVGIG (reference sequence). The CDR3 consists of 15 residues. The V end was cut by 1 base, the J end by 8 bases, with 20 bases between. The CDR3 loop is CAWSDSLLRTWGYTF. CDR3 DNA sequence: TGTGCCTGGAGTGATTCCCTTTTGAGAACTTGGGGCTACACCTTC. Together with reference TRBV30 and TRBJ1-2, the CDR3 gives the full variable domain: SQTIHQWPATLVQPVGSPLSLECTVEGTSNPNLYWYRQAAGRGLQLLFYSVGIGQISSEVPQNLSASRPQDRQFILSSKKLLLSDSGFYLCAWSDSLLRTWGYTFGSGTRLTVV.